The 30 T cell receptor beta chains below were found in one sample sequenced in a study of T cell responses to AZD1222 COVID-19 vaccine. TCRdb's table, derived via immunoSEQ multiplex PCR, lists solely in-frame clones and lacks some. Altogether 100,000 to 150,000 clones are present, around 94% being singletons, with the ten largest covering 6% to 7%. The sequenced sample was peripheral blood, obtained on day 0 of AZD1222 vaccination. The receptor set was obtained from an adult in good health.

The chain employs TRBV9 and TRBJ2-1; D unresolved. This CDR3 is built from 20 residues. Trimming removed 0 bases from V and 0 bases from J, with 22 bases in between. Germline loops: CDR1 SGDLS, CDR2 YYNGEE. The CDR3 here is CASSVAQRAGYLSSYNEQFF. The CDR3 DNA sequence: TGTGCCAGCAGCGTAGCCCAACGGGCCGGTTACCTGAGCTCCTACAATGAGCAGTTCTTC. Complete variable domain (other parts from reference TRBV9 and TRBJ2-1): DSGVTQTPKHLITATGQRVTLRCSPRSGDLSVYWYQQSLDQGLQFLIQYYNGEERAKGNILERFSAQQFPDLHSELNLSSLELGDSALYFCASSVAQRAGYLSSYNEQFFGPGTRLTVL.

The sample holds one count of this clone. The chain couples TRBV4-2 to TRBJ2-5, with TRBD1 matching 7 bases. V dropped 4 bases and J dropped 5; count of bases not matched to a gene: 13. The CDR3 consists of 16 residues. The germline CDR1 and CDR2 sequences are LGHNA and YNFKEQ. CDR3 coding DNA: TGTGCCAGCAGCCCGTTAGGGACAGCTAAGGGGGAGACCCAGTACTTC. Amino acids: CASSPLGTAKGETQYF.

The chain couples TRBV19 to TRBJ2-7; TRBD1 agrees at 8 bases. V lost 4 bases, J lost 1 base, and 9 bases stayed unmatched. Per germline, CDR1 LNHDA and CDR2 SQIVND (reference sequence). The CDR3 runs 16 residues. The CDR3 sequence: CASSRYSQGGSYEQYF. The CDR3 nucleotides read TGTGCCAGTAGTAGGTATTCACAGGGGGGATCCTACGAGCAGTACTTC.

This chain joins TRBV6-5 and TRBJ1-1; tentative D call: TRBD1 (5 bases). Trimming pared 6 bases from V and 1 base from J, leaving 12 bases between. The germline CDR1 and CDR2 sequences are MNHEY and SVGAGI. This CDR3 has 14 amino acids. CDR3 DNA: TGTGCCAGCAGAAATGGACACCCGAACACTGAAGCTTTCTTT. Translation gives CASRNGHPNTEAFF.

This chain connects TRBV6-5 to TRBJ1-4, with a weak D call TRBD1 (6 bases). Between the trimmed V and J ends, which lost 6 bases and 4 bases, there was a span of 12 bases. Germline V gives CDR1 MNHEY, CDR2 SVGAGI. This CDR3 region has 14 residues. CDR3 DNA sequence: TGTGCCAGCAGAACAGGGAGTGGTAATGAAAAACTGTTTTTT. Its protein is CASRTGSGNEKLFF.

This chain links TRBV30 with TRBJ2-5; no definite D call. This CDR3 spans 13 amino acids. Germline V gene lookup returns CDR1 GTSNPN and CDR2 SVGIG (reference sequence). The V end lost 3 bases, the J end lost 4 bases, and 12 bases lay between the germline ends. CDR3 DNA: TGTGCCTGGAGGCCGATAGCCCCAGAGACCCAGTACTTC. This codes for CAWRPIAPETQYF.

J is TRBJ2-1 and V is TRBV7-2; D not resolved. Germline assignment: CDR1 SGHTA and CDR2 FQGNSA. The CDR3 has 14 amino acids. Trimming left V 7 bases short and J 0 bases short, with 10 bases between. CDR3 bases: TGTGCCAGCAACGGACGACCCTCCTACAATGAGCAGTTCTTC. The encoded protein is CASNGRPSYNEQFF.

V is TRBV6-6 and J is TRBJ2-5; the D gene is possibly TRBD2 (7 bases). Trimming took off 2 bases at V and 5 bases at J, with 15 bases between the two ends. There are 15 residues in the CDR3. Per the germline V gene, CDR1 is MNHNY and CDR2 is SVGAGI (reference sequence). CDR3 nucleotide sequence: TGTGCCAGCAGTTACCCGGCGGGGGCCGGGGAGACCCAGTACTTC. Its protein is CASSYPAGAGETQYF.

V usage is TRBV25-1 and J usage is TRBJ1-2; D unclear. There are 12 residues in the CDR3. Trimming removed 5 bases at V and 4 bases at J, with 8 bases between. Per germline, CDR1 MGHDK and CDR2 SYGVNS. CDR3 nucleotides: TGTGCCAGCAGTTACAGTTTCTATGGCTACACCTTC. Amino acid sequence: CASSYSFYGYTF.

This clone was seen once. This chain joins TRBV6-5 and TRBJ1-1, with 7 bases lining up with TRBD1. The ends lost 7 bases at V and 3 bases at J; junction bases unmatched: 11. Germline lookup yields CDR1 MNHEY and CDR2 SVGAGI. This CDR3 contains 15 residues. Here the CDR3 reads CASTLTTGRHTEAFF. DNA of the CDR3: TGTGCCAGCACCCTTACGACAGGGCGCCACACTGAAGCTTTCTTT.

This CDR3 reads CASSFLDRTNSPLHF. DNA of the CDR3: TGTGCCAGCAGTTTTCTTGACAGAACTAATTCACCCCTCCACTTT. The chain couples TRBV6-5 to TRBJ1-6, with D tentatively TRBD1 (5 bases). Trimming stripped 4 bases from V and 6 bases from J, with 13 bases between. The CDR3 is made up of 15 amino acids. Per the germline V gene, CDR1 is MNHEY and CDR2 is SVGAGI.

This clone came up once. V is TRBV7-9 and J is TRBJ2-2; perhaps D is TRBD1 or TRBD2 (6 bases each). The germline V and J ends were trimmed by 6 bases and 6 bases, with 23 bases remaining between them. The length of the CDR3 is 17 residues. Germline CDR1 reads SEHNR; CDR2 reads FQNEAQ (reference sequence). CDR3 sequence: CASRYSGGLDVPGELFF. The CDR3 DNA reads TGTGCCAGCAGATATAGTGGGGGGCTCGATGTTCCCGGGGAGCTGTTTTTT.

The chain joins TRBV6-5 to TRBJ1-2, with D possibly matching TRBD1 (6 bases). The CDR3 is 13 residues long. V lost 3 bases to trimming and J lost 8 bases, with 13 bases between them. CDR1 is MNHEY and CDR2 is SVGAGI in the germline V gene. DNA for the CDR3: TGTGCCAGCAGTTATGACGGGGGCGGAGGCTACACCTTC. Its translation: CASSYDGGGGYTF.

V is TRBV2 and J is TRBJ2-5; D is ambiguous. Per germline, CDR1 SNHLY and CDR2 FYNNEI. Trimming shortened V by 5 bases and J by 5 bases, and 6 bases separated the two germline ends. CDR3 length equals 11 residues. CDR3 protein: CASSYAETQYF. CDR3 nucleotides: TGTGCCAGCAGTTACGCGGAGACCCAGTACTTC.

V gene TRBV6-1 combines with J gene TRBJ2-5, with a weak D call TRBD2 (5 bases). Trimming removed 3 bases at V and 1 base at J, with 15 bases between. Germline V CDR1 and CDR2: MNHNS, SASEGT. The CDR3 has 16 amino acids. The CDR3 reads CASSDALRERQETQYF. As DNA, the CDR3 is TGTGCCAGCAGTGACGCCCTAAGGGAGCGCCAAGAGACCCAGTACTTC.

This chain connects TRBV30 to TRBJ1-3; D not certain. Trimming pared 0 bases from V and 3 bases from J, leaving 6 bases between. The CDR3 spans 13 residues. Germline CDR1 and CDR2: GTSNPN and SVGIG (reference sequence). The chain's CDR3 is CAWSVSLGNTIYF. CDR3 DNA: TGTGCCTGGAGTGTAAGCCTTGGAAACACCATATATTTT. Full variable domain (rest looked up from reference TRBV30 and TRBJ1-3): SQTIHQWPATLVQPVGSPLSLECTVEGTSNPNLYWYRQAAGRGLQLLFYSVGIGQISSEVPQNLSASRPQDRQFILSSKKLLLSDSGFYLCAWSVSLGNTIYFGEGSWLTVV.

The chain couples TRBV19 to TRBJ1-1; no firm D call. V lost 1 base and J 10 bases, leaving 10 bases between the germline ends. The CDR3 contains 12 residues. Germline V CDR1 and CDR2: LNHDA, SQIVND (reference sequence). The CDR3 DNA follows: TGTGCCAGTAGTATAGTTGGTTTGGGAGCTTTCTTT. It specifies CASSIVGLGAFF.

J is TRBJ1-4 and V is TRBV29-1; D is unresolved. Per the germline V gene, CDR1 is SQVTM and CDR2 is ANQGSEA. This CDR3 contains 16 residues. V was clipped by 5 bases and J by 8 bases, with 24 bases between them. CDR3 sequence (DNA): TGCAGCGTTATACTTATCCGCGCGACGGTAGGGGAAAAACTGTTTTTT. Translated, it gives CSVILIRATVGEKLFF.

This chain connects TRBV18 to TRBJ2-5; TRBD2 aligns across 13 bases. J lost 5 bases, V lost 1 base, and 4 bases had no gene match. The CDR3 covers 16 residues. CDR1 and CDR2 (germline): KGHSH, LQKENI. The CDR3 nucleotides read TGTGCCAGCTCACCACGGGGACTAGCGGGACTGGAGACCCAGTACTTC. This codes for CASSPRGLAGLETQYF.

The J gene is TRBJ2-4, the V gene TRBV5-1, with D possibly being TRBD2 (7 bases). The CDR3 runs to 16 residues. With 1 base removed from V and 8 bases from J, the gap between germline ends came to 19 bases. In germline, CDR1 is SGHRS, CDR2 YFSETQ. CDR3: CASSLHRAGAQDIQYF. The CDR3 coding sequence is TGCGCCAGCAGCTTGCATCGGGCGGGGGCTCAGGACATTCAGTACTTC.

The gene calls are TRBV3-1 (or the pseudogene TRBV3-2) and TRBJ2-4; 7 nucleotides match TRBD1. The trim removed 4 bases at V and 5 bases at J, leaving 14 bases unmatched. This CDR3 contains 17 residues. Germline values: CDR1 LGHDT, CDR2 YNNKEL (reference sequence). In DNA, the CDR3 is TGTGCCAGCAGCCCGCGACTCACAGGGGTTCAGGAAAACATTCAGTACTTC. Protein sequence: CASSPRLTGVQENIQYF.

The chain links TRBV19 to TRBJ1-6; D uncertain. The V end was cut by 5 bases, the J end by 10 bases, with 12 bases between. The CDR3 has 13 residues. Germline V lookup: CDR1 LNHDA, CDR2 SQIVND (reference sequence). CDR3 in DNA: TGTGCCAGTAGTGCGAACCTTGGCTCACCCCTCCACTTT. Its translation: CASSANLGSPLHF.

This rearrangement joins TRBV3-1 (or the pseudogene TRBV3-2) to TRBJ1-2; possibly TRBD1 for D (5 bases). CDR1 and CDR2 (germline): LGHDT, YNNKEL (reference sequence). Trimming cost V 4 bases and J 3 bases, with 21 bases left between them. This CDR3 is 17 amino acids long. The CDR3 bases are TGTGCCAGCAGCCCCTATGGTCCGGGACTGAAGCACTATGGCTACACCTTC. Translating it yields CASSPYGPGLKHYGYTF.

This clone was detected only a few times. The V gene is TRBV19, the J gene TRBJ2-2; D is uncertain. V shed 3 bases and J shed 7 bases, with 21 bases lying between them. The CDR3 length is 17 residues. Looked up from germline, CDR1 is LNHDA and CDR2 is SQIVND (reference sequence). CDR3 region: CASSIARTNFGVGELFF. The CDR3 DNA reads as TGTGCCAGTAGTATCGCCCGGACGAACTTTGGGGTCGGGGAGCTGTTTTTT.

The rearrangement joins TRBV7-2 to TRBJ2-7, with TRBD2 matching 8 bases. V dropped 6 bases and J dropped 4; count of bases not matched to a gene: 14. This CDR3 has 16 residues. Germline-derived CDR1 and CDR2 are SGHTA and FQGNSA. The CDR3, as DNA: TGTGCCAGCAGTCTCCGTCCAGCGGGAGTGAGTTACGAGCAGTACTTC. This sequence encodes CASSLRPAGVSYEQYF.

Written as DNA, the CDR3 is TGTGCCACCAGCAAGCGAGAGACCCAGTACTTC. Its protein product is CATSKRETQYF. V usage is TRBV15 and J usage is TRBJ2-5; no definite D call. Trimming removed 4 bases at V and 4 bases at J, with 4 bases between. The germline CDR1 and CDR2 sequences are LNHNV and YYDKDF (reference sequence). The length of the CDR3 is 11 residues.

This clone was detected only once. The genes are TRBV27 and TRBJ2-1, with TRBD1 matching 7 bases. CDR1 MNHEY and CDR2 SMNVEV come from the germline V gene (reference sequence). The trim removed 3 bases at V and 2 bases at J, leaving 4 bases unmatched. The CDR3 length is 15 residues. The CDR3 is CASSLAQGAYNEQFF. In nucleotides, the CDR3 is TGTGCCAGCAGTTTGGCTCAGGGGGCCTACAATGAGCAGTTCTTC.

J is TRBJ1-1 and V is TRBV29-1; D is possibly TRBD1 (6 bases). V lost 4 bases and J lost 5, with 11 bases in between. Germline-derived CDR1 and CDR2 are SQVTM and ANQGSEA. CDR3 size: 12 residues. The DNA for the CDR3 is TGCAGCGTTGCAGGGGCGGCGACTGAAGCTTTCTTT. Its protein is CSVAGAATEAFF.

In DNA form, the CDR3 reads TGTGCCGCCAGACAGGCGACCCAAAGAGATACGCAGTATTTT. Amino acids: CAARQATQRDTQYF. This chain joins TRBV6-5 and TRBJ2-3; TRBD1 might be the D (6 bases). Germline loops: CDR1 MNHEY, CDR2 SVGAGI. Trimming cost V 11 bases and J 5 bases, with 20 bases left between them. The CDR3 is made up of 14 amino acids.

The V and J genes are TRBV27 and TRBJ2-3; D assignment may be TRBD1 or TRBD2 (5 bases each). Germline V gene lookup returns CDR1 MNHEY and CDR2 SMNVEV (reference sequence). The CDR3 length is 14 residues. The V end was cut by 7 bases, the J end by 0 bases, with 11 bases between. The CDR3 nucleotides are TGTGCCAGCATCTCGGGGCAAAGCACAGATACGCAGTATTTT. Its protein is CASISGQSTDTQYF.